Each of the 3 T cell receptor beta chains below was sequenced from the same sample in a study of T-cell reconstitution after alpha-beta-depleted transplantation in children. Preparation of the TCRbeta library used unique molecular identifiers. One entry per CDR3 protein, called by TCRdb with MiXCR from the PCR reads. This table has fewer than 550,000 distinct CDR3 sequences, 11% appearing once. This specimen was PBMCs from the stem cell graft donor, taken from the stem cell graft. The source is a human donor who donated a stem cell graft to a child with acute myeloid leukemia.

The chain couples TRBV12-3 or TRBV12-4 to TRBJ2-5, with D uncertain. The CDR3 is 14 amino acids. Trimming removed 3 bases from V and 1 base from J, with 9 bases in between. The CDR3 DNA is TGTGCCAGCAGTTTCGGGTGGACCCAAGAGACCCAGTACTTC. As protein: CASSFGWTQETQYF.

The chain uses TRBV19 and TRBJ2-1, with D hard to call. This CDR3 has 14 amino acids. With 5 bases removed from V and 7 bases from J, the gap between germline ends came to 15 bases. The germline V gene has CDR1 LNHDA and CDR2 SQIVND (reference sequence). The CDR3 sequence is CASSDLSGENEQFF. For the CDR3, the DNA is TGTGCCAGTAGTGACCTGAGTGGAGAGAATGAGCAGTTCTTC. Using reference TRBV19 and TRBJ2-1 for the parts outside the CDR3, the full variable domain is DGGITQSPKYLFRKEGQNVTLSCEQNLNHDAMYWYRQDPGQGLRLIYYSQIVNDFQKGDIAEGYSVSREKKESFPLTVTSAQKNPTAFYLCASSDLSGENEQFFGPGTRLTVL.

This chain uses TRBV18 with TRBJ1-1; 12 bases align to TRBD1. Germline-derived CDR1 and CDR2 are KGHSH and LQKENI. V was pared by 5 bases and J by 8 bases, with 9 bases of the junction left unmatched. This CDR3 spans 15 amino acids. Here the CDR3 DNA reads TGTGCCAGCTCAAGAGACGGGACAGGGGGCCCAGAAGCTTTCTTT. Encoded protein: CASSRDGTGGPEAFF.